This passage covers 6 T cell receptor beta chains from one sample sequenced in a study of T cell responses to AZD1222 COVID-19 vaccine. Here immunoSEQ multiplex PCR was the method, and the copy in TCRdb shows in-frame clones only, minus some. The table records about 150,000 clones, 90% to 95% of them present only once. Specimen: peripheral blood, collected on day 0 of AZD1222 vaccination. These receptors were taken from an adult in good health.

V usage is TRBV5-8 and J usage is TRBJ1-4; TRBD1 aligns across 8 bases. Germline trimming cut 3 bases from V and 5 bases from J; bases unmatched to any gene: 3. Per germline, CDR1 SGHTS and CDR2 YDEGEE. The CDR3 contains 14 residues. CDR3 sequence reads: CASSSRTGNEKLFF. In DNA, the CDR3 is TGTGCCAGCAGCTCCAGGACAGGGAATGAAAAACTGTTTTTT.

The chain is built from TRBV18 and TRBJ1-3, with D maybe TRBD1 (6 bases). This CDR3 spans 18 amino acids. Trimming removed 5 bases at V and 0 bases at J, with 20 bases between. Germline lookup yields CDR1 KGHSH and CDR2 LQKENI. CDR3 nucleotides: TGTGCCAGCTCATTGGCCGGGACACGGACTCGCTCTGGAAACACCATATATTTT. Its translation: CASSLAGTRTRSGNTIYF.

Here the CDR3 reads CASSPGPNTEAFF. The CDR3 DNA is TGTGCCAGCTCACCGGGACCGAACACTGAAGCTTTCTTT. The chain employs TRBV18 and TRBJ1-1, with D tentatively TRBD1 (5 bases). V lost 3 bases, J lost 1 base, and 6 bases lay in between. CDR3 length: 13 residues. Germline V CDR1 and CDR2: KGHSH, LQKENI.

The chain couples TRBV19 to TRBJ1-6; no definite D call. The V end was cut by 5 bases, the J end by 0 bases, with 14 bases between. Germline-derived CDR1 and CDR2 are LNHDA and SQIVND (reference sequence). The CDR3 covers 17 residues. In nucleotides, the CDR3 is TGTGCCAGTAGTCGCCTTGGATGGAGCTCCTATAATTCACCCCTCCACTTT. Its protein is CASSRLGWSSYNSPLHF.

The rearrangement joins TRBV3-1 (or the pseudogene TRBV3-2) to TRBJ2-1; TRBD1 aligns across 7 bases. Trimming cost V 0 bases and J 4 bases; bases outside gene matches: 9. This CDR3 comprises 17 residues. Germline CDR1 and CDR2: LGHDT and YNNKEL (reference sequence). The CDR3 nucleotides are TGTGCCAGCAGCCAAGATATTTGGGGACAGAGTTACAATGAGCAGTTCTTC. Protein: CASSQDIWGQSYNEQFF.

This clone has a handful of counts. The chain is built from TRBV21-1 and TRBJ2-4; TRBD2 reflects the table's D call only, with no check against the DNA. TRBV21-1 is assigned pseudogene status. The CDR3 contains 18 residues. The CDR3 spells CASSSLYGREAAKNIQYF. Written as DNA, the CDR3 is TGTGCCAGCAGCTCACTATATGGCAGGGAGGCCGCCAAAAACATTCAGTACTTC.